Listed below are T cell receptor beta chains from one sample, sequenced in a study of blood T cell repertoires in COVID-19. The method was immunoSEQ multiplex PCR; TCRdb's version includes in-frame clones alone and lacks a portion of them. This table holds roughly 300,000 clones, less than 85% found once. Material: peripheral blood. Every receptor here comes from a human donor with COVID-19, enrolled during active disease. The donor label of this sample is uncertain. CDR3s include the opening cysteine and the closing phenylalanine or tryptophan. The D gene is left open where the match is weak. Part of the rows lack a size; the others show once, few, many or a class for expanded clones.

v_gene	d_gene	j_gene	abundance	CDR3aa	CDR3nt
TRBV7-9	.	TRBJ2-7	.	CASTAGRGSYEQYF	TGTGCCAGCACCGCGGGGAGGGGGTCCTACGAGCAGTACTTC
TRBV28	.	TRBJ2-7	.	CASRPGQHYEQYF	TGTGCCAGCAGGCCTGGACAGCACTACGAGCAGTACTTC
TRBV28	TRBD2	TRBJ2-3	.	CASSFLAGGPPDTQYF	TGTGCCAGCAGTTTCCTAGCGGGAGGGCCCCCAGATACGCAGTATTTT
TRBV13	.	TRBJ2-5	.	CASSPGQRRGQETQYF	TGTGCCAGCAGCCCCGGACAAAGGCGAGGACAAGAGACCCAGTACTTC
TRBV19	TRBD1	TRBJ1-1	.	CASSIIGTGGGTEAFF	TGTGCCAGTAGTATAATAGGGACAGGGGGCGGCACTGAAGCTTTCTTT
TRBV5-1	TRBD2	TRBJ2-1	.	CASSPGGGDYNEQFF	TGCGCCAGCAGCCCCGGGGGGGGCGACTACAATGAGCAGTTCTTC
TRBV7-2	.	TRBJ2-7	.	CASSLLGSYEQYF	TGTGCCAGCAGCTTACTCGGGAGCTACGAGCAGTACTTC
TRBV7-8	TRBD2	TRBJ2-6	.	CASSPPLAGYFSGANVLTF	TGTGCCAGCAGCCCACCACTAGCGGGGTACTTCTCTGGGGCCAACGTCCTGACTTTC
TRBV6-5	.	TRBJ1-2	.	CASQGGAVPPRGYTF	TGTGCCAGCCAAGGCGGCGCAGTGCCTCCGCGGGGCTACACCTTC
TRBV5-6	.	TRBJ1-5	.	CASSLSGGWDQPQHF	TGTGCCAGCAGCCTAAGCGGGGGGTGGGATCAGCCCCAGCATTTT
TRBV19	TRBD1	TRBJ1-5	.	CASSITGGSQPQHF	TGTGCCAGTAGTATTACAGGGGGGAGTCAGCCCCAGCATTTT
TRBV5-1	.	TRBJ1-6	few	CASSETTVPNSPLHF	TGCGCCAGCAGCGAAACGACAGTTCCTAATTCACCCCTCCACTTT
TRBV10-3	.	TRBJ2-3	.	CAISESQGPEGQYF	TGTGCCATCAGTGAGTCGCAAGGCCCAGAGGGGCAGTATTTT
TRBV21-1	.	TRBJ2-6	.	CASSQGDREHRGANVLTF	TGTGCCAGCAGCCAAGGGGACAGGGAACATCGGGGGGCCAACGTCCTGACTTTC
TRBV10-3	.	TRBJ2-1	.	CAISESGGSQGAYNEQFF	TGTGCCATCAGTGAGTCGGGGGGTTCGCAGGGGGCCTACAATGAGCAGTTCTTC
TRBV7-2	.	TRBJ2-7	.	CASSLGGTRGVGEQYF	TGTGCCAGCAGCTTAGGGGGGACAAGGGGTGTGGGTGAGCAGTACTTC
TRBV19	TRBD2	TRBJ2-3	.	CASSIVLISGGGTDTQYF	TGTGCCAGTAGTATCGTCCTAATCAGCGGGGGAGGGACAGATACGCAGTATTTT
TRBV27	.	TRBJ1-2	.	CASSPVPGLFYGYTF	TGTGCCAGCAGTCCAGTCCCGGGACTATTCTATGGCTACACCTTC
TRBV11-1	TRBD1	TRBJ2-7	.	CASSPLTGSEQYF	TGTGCCAGCAGCCCGCTGACAGGGAGCGAGCAGTACTTC
TRBV2	.	TRBJ1-2	.	CAPYSEVRGGYTF	TGTGCCCCCTACTCCGAGGTTCGAGGAGGCTACACCTTC
TRBV21-1	.	TRBJ2-5	.	CAVHHRGQEETQYF	TGTGCAGTCCACCACAGGGGGCAGGAGGAGACCCAGTACTTC
TRBV28	TRBD1	TRBJ2-1	.	CASSLNRGTGSSEQFF	TGTGCCAGCAGTCTCAACCGCGGGACAGGGTCAAGTGAGCAGTTCTTC
TRBV7-6	.	TRBJ2-5	.	CASRMRASQETQYF	TGTGCCAGCAGAATGAGGGCCTCCCAAGAGACCCAGTACTTC
TRBV7-7	.	TRBJ2-3	.	CASSLDRTDTQYF	TGTGCTAGCAGCTTAGATCGTACAGATACGCAGTATTTT
TRBV6-2/TRBV6-3	TRBD1	TRBJ2-7	.	CASSYTQGARGEQYF	TGTGCCAGCAGTTATACTCAGGGGGCAAGGGGCGAGCAGTACTTC
TRBV20-1	TRBD2	TRBJ2-3	.	CSASPSGRAGIPDTQYF	TGCAGTGCTAGTCCTAGCGGGAGGGCCGGGATCCCAGATACGCAGTATTTT
TRBV7-9	TRBD2	TRBJ2-2	.	CASSPGLGNTGELFF	TGTGCCAGCAGCCCGGGACTAGGGAACACCGGGGAGCTGTTTTTT
TRBV11-3	TRBD2	TRBJ2-7	once	CASSLDGGSHISYEQYF	TGTGCCAGCAGCTTGGACGGGGGGTCTCATATTTCCTACGAGCAGTACTTC
TRBV11-2	.	TRBJ2-7	.	CASSLGASLYEQYF	TGTGCCAGCAGCTTAGGGGCTAGCCTCTACGAGCAGTACTTC
TRBV19	TRBD1	TRBJ1-1	once	CASKESWTGRGMNTEAFF	TGTGCCAGTAAAGAGTCTTGGACAGGGCGAGGTATGAACACTGAAGCTTTCTTT
TRBV3-1/TRBV3-2	TRBD1	TRBJ2-2	.	CASSQGRAEARGTGELFF	TGTGCCAGCAGCCAAGGGCGCGCGGAGGCCAGGGGGACCGGGGAGCTGTTTTTT
TRBV30	TRBD1	TRBJ1-1	.	CAWTEDRDTEAFF	TGTGCCTGGACCGAGGACAGGGACACTGAAGCTTTCTTT
TRBV5-4	.	TRBJ1-2	once	CASSDNNRVVGYGYTF	TGTGCCAGCAGCGACAATAACAGGGTTGTGGGCTATGGCTACACCTTC
TRBV4-1	.	TRBJ2-7	.	CASSGSGGPYEQYF	TGCGCCAGCAGCGGCTCGGGGGGCCCATACGAGCAGTACTTC
TRBV19	TRBD1	TRBJ2-7	once	CASGTGLTYEQYF	TGTGCCAGCGGGACAGGCTTAACCTACGAGCAGTACTTC
TRBV29-1	.	TRBJ2-3	.	CSVGGSVLKDTQYF	TGCAGCGTTGGCGGCAGTGTGTTGAAAGATACGCAGTATTTT
TRBV24-1	.	TRBJ2-7	.	CATSDLALQAVSYEQYF	TGTGCCACCAGTGATTTGGCGCTTCAGGCCGTCTCCTACGAGCAGTACTTC